These 30 T cell receptor beta chains were sequenced from one sample in a study of cytomegalovirus exposure and HLA in healthy donors. The PCR employed 60 Vbeta primers together with 13 Jbeta primers. Sequencing used immunoSEQ multiplex PCR; TCRdb keeps in-frame clones, though not all of them. This listing includes 100,000 to 150,000 clones. Input material: PBMCs. The receptor source for this set is a young man in good health and CMV-seronegative.

The gene calls are TRBV11-3 and TRBJ2-7, with D possibly being TRBD2 (6 bases). CDR3 length: 13 residues. Trimming took 3 bases from V and 2 from J, leaving 8 bases between them. Germline CDR1 is SGHNT and CDR2 is YENEEA. The CDR3 sequence: CASSLGGPYEQYF. CDR3 nucleotides: TGTGCCAGCAGCTTGGGGGGTCCCTACGAGCAGTACTTC.

The chain combines TRBV30 with TRBJ2-7, with 7 bases that match TRBD1. Germline CDR1 GTSNPN, CDR2 SVGIG (reference sequence). Trimming took 1 base from V and 0 from J; bases not matched to a gene: 6. This CDR3 is built from 15 residues. Here the CDR3 reads CAWSGGQHSSYEQYF. The CDR3 region has the DNA TGTGCCTGGAGTGGGGGACAGCACAGCTCCTACGAGCAGTACTTC.

The chain recombines TRBV7-3 with TRBJ1-1; tentative D call: TRBD1 (5 bases). This CDR3 contains 13 residues. Germline V gene sequence: CDR1 SGHTA, CDR2 FQGTGA. V lost 5 bases, J lost 2 bases, and 9 bases lay in between. Here the CDR3 DNA reads TGTGCCAGCAGCCAAGACAGTAACACTGAAGCTTTCTTT. Its protein is CASSQDSNTEAFF.

The V call is TRBV4-1, the J call TRBJ1-2; D possibly corresponds to TRBD1 (6 bases). V was pared by 4 bases and J by 4 bases, with 13 bases between. This CDR3 is 14 amino acids long. Germline V gives CDR1 MGHRA, CDR2 YSYEKL. The CDR3 DNA is TGCGCCAGCAGCCCCCGACAGGCGACCTATGGCTACACCTTC. The encoded protein is CASSPRQATYGYTF.

The rearrangement joins TRBV7-9 to TRBJ2-3, with D unresolved. This CDR3 has 12 residues. Germline values: CDR1 SEHNR, CDR2 FQNEAQ (reference sequence). Trimming cost V 3 bases and J 4 bases, with 5 bases left between them. The DNA of the CDR3 is TGTGCCAGCAGCTTTATCCCAGATACGCAGTATTTT. Translation: CASSFIPDTQYF.

The V call is TRBV14, the J call TRBJ2-1, with TRBD2 matching over 9 bases. Germline lookup yields CDR1 SGHDN and CDR2 FVKESK. V lost 4 bases to trimming and J lost 0 bases; unmatched junction nucleotides: 4. The CDR3 contains 16 residues. The CDR3 DNA reads as TGTGCCAGCAGCCGAGCGGGAGGTGTCTCCTACAATGAGCAGTTCTTC. Translating gives CASSRAGGVSYNEQFF.

The chain uses TRBV5-8 and TRBJ1-2; 7 bases map to TRBD1. From germline, CDR1 is SGHTS and CDR2 YDEGEE. Trimming at V came to 4 bases and at J to 1 base, leaving 19 bases not matched to a gene. There are 19 residues in the CDR3. Here the CDR3 DNA reads TGTGCCAGCAGCGTGTCAAGAGACAGGGTGGTGGTCATTAACTATGGCTACACCTTC. Encoded protein: CASSVSRDRVVVINYGYTF. Full variable domain (rest looked up from reference TRBV5-8 and TRBJ1-2): EAGVTQSPTHLIKTRGQQATLRCSPISGHTSVYWYQQALGLGLQFLLWYDEGEERNRGNFPPRFSGRQFPNYSSELNVNALELEDSALYLCASSVSRDRVVVINYGYTFGSGTRLTVV.

This sequence joins TRBV12-5 and TRBJ1-1; D uncertain. Trimming pared 2 bases from V and 6 bases from J, leaving 7 bases between. Germline loops: CDR1 LGHNT, CDR2 FRNRAP. The CDR3 covers 12 residues. In nucleotides, the CDR3 is TGTGCTAGTGGTTTGCCCGTCTCTGAAGCTTTCTTT. Translation gives CASGLPVSEAFF.

The chain is built from TRBV5-4 and TRBJ2-3, with 12 bases matching TRBD2. CDR1 and CDR2 (germline): SGHNT, YYREEE (reference sequence). The CDR3 spans 16 residues. Trimming removed 5 bases from V and 6 bases from J; junction bases left unmatched: 10. CDR3: CASRSTSGGLADTQYF. In nucleotides, the CDR3 is TGTGCCAGCAGGAGCACTAGCGGGGGGCTTGCGGATACGCAGTATTTT.

This sequence joins TRBV6-5 and TRBJ1-1, with no clear D. The CDR3 is 12 residues long. Germline V gene data show CDR1 as MNHEY and CDR2 as SVGAGI. V was clipped by 5 bases and J by 4 bases, with 8 bases between them. The CDR3 region has the DNA TGTGCCAGCAGTGGGCTGAGCACTGAAGCTTTCTTT. This codes for CASSGLSTEAFF.

The chain recombines TRBV19 with TRBJ2-6; D may be TRBD1 (6 bases). The CDR3 contains 18 residues. V was cut by 7 bases and J by 0 bases, with 19 bases left in between. CDR1 is LNHDA and CDR2 is SQIVND in the germline V gene (reference sequence). The CDR3 here is CASIKSGATFSGANVLTF. CDR3 coding DNA: TGTGCCAGTATCAAATCAGGGGCGACCTTCTCTGGGGCCAACGTCCTGACTTTC. The full variable domain, in which reference TRBV19 and TRBJ2-6 provide the parts outside the CDR3, is DGGITQSPKYLFRKEGQNVTLSCEQNLNHDAMYWYRQDPGQGLRLIYYSQIVNDFQKGDIAEGYSVSREKKESFPLTVTSAQKNPTAFYLCASIKSGATFSGANVLTFGAGSRLTVL.

J is TRBJ2-7 and V is TRBV5-4, with D maybe TRBD2 (6 bases). V lost 3 bases and J 3 bases, leaving 16 bases between the germline ends. The CDR3 totals 15 residues. Germline assignment: CDR1 SGHNT and CDR2 YYREEE (reference sequence). The chain's CDR3 is CASSSRTNLYYEQYF. The CDR3 DNA reads TGTGCCAGCAGCTCACGGACTAACCTCTACTACGAGCAGTACTTC.

The CDR3: CASGEGLSGNTIYF. The CDR3 DNA reads as TGTGCCTCCGGGGAGGGGCTCTCTGGAAACACCATATATTTT. The chain carries TRBV30 and TRBJ1-3; weak D call: TRBD1 (5 bases). The CDR3 is 14 amino acids. The V and J ends lost 7 bases and 0 bases respectively, with 13 bases between them. Germline values: CDR1 GTSNPN, CDR2 SVGIG (reference sequence).

The chain uses TRBV13 and TRBJ2-5; a weak D match, TRBD2 (5 bases). CDR1 is PRHDT and CDR2 is FYEKMQ in the germline V gene (reference sequence). V was shortened by 3 bases and J by 1 base, with 9 bases between the two germline ends. CDR3 length: 14 residues. The CDR3 region is CASSFRGIQETQYF. The CDR3 DNA reads as TGTGCCAGCAGCTTCCGGGGAATCCAAGAGACCCAGTACTTC.

This chain uses TRBV6-1 with TRBJ1-2, with TRBD1 matching over 7 bases. The CDR3 runs 15 residues. Germline trimming cut 0 bases from V and 3 bases from J; bases unmatched to any gene: 4. Germline-derived CDR1 and CDR2 are MNHNS and SASEGT. The CDR3 nucleotides are TGTGCCAGCAGTGAAGCGTCAGGGGGGTACTATGGCTACACCTTC. As protein: CASSEASGGYYGYTF.

The chain joins TRBV10-2 to TRBJ1-1, with 7 bases aligning to TRBD1. The germline CDR1 and CDR2 sequences are WSHSY and SAAADI. CDR3 size: 17 residues. The junction had 15 bases not matched to a gene; V was cut back by 4 bases and J by 4 bases. Written as DNA, the CDR3 is TGCGCCAGCAGTGTCCCGGAACGGGAAGGGGGCCTCACTGAAGCTTTCTTT. It specifies CASSVPEREGGLTEAFF.

The rearrangement joins TRBV6-5 to TRBJ2-2, with 10 bases that match TRBD1. The germline gives CDR1 MNHEY, CDR2 SVGAGI. CDR3 size: 15 residues. The J segment lost 7 bases and the V segment lost 6 bases, leaving 8 bases of the junction unmatched. CDR3 sequence: CASRLLTGGNGELFF. CDR3 sequence (DNA): TGTGCCAGCAGATTACTGACAGGGGGCAACGGGGAGCTGTTTTTT.

Comment on this clone: Different DNA sequences within this sample yield the same CDR3. The J gene is TRBJ2-1, the V gene TRBV9; maybe TRBD2 (6 bases). Trimming shortened V by 3 bases and J by 0 bases, and 10 bases separated the two germline ends. CDR1 and CDR2 (germline): SGDLS, YYNGEE. The CDR3 runs 15 residues. The CDR3 is CASSDTGSSYNEQFF. The CDR3, as DNA: TGTGCCAGCAGCGATACCGGGAGCTCCTACAATGAGCAGTTCTTC.

The V call is TRBV29-1, the J call TRBJ2-1; 9 nucleotides match TRBD1. The trim removed 6 bases at V and 13 bases at J, leaving 13 bases unmatched. The CDR3 spans 13 residues. The V gene's germline CDR1 is SQVTM and CDR2 ANQGSEA. The CDR3 region has the DNA TGCAGCGTCCGCGTACTCGACAGGGGGTCACAGTTCTTC. This translates into CSVRVLDRGSQFF.

This chain joins TRBV7-2 and TRBJ2-5; 14 nucleotides match TRBD2. This CDR3 has 15 residues. Germline CDR1 reads SGHTA; CDR2 reads FQGNSA. V was pared by 5 bases and J by 11 bases, with 10 bases of the junction left unmatched. The CDR3 is CASSERLAGGLEQYF. The CDR3 DNA reads TGTGCCAGCAGCGAAAGACTAGCGGGAGGGTTAGAGCAGTACTTC.

This CDR3 is CASSLEVGLAFF. Written as DNA, the CDR3 is TGCGCCAGCAGCTTGGAGGTCGGGTTGGCTTTCTTT. This rearrangement joins TRBV5-1 to TRBJ1-1, with D hard to call. This CDR3 has 12 residues. V was cut by 0 bases and J by 11 bases, with 11 bases left in between. Germline V gene data show CDR1 as SGHRS and CDR2 as YFSETQ.

Here the CDR3 reads CASKDSLYGYTF. DNA of the CDR3: TGTGCCAGCAAGGACAGTCTCTATGGCTACACCTTC. The V and J genes are TRBV6-5 and TRBJ1-2, with a tentative D call TRBD1 (6 bases). V lost 7 bases and J 4 bases, leaving 10 bases between the germline ends. The CDR3 is 12 amino acids. Looked up from germline, CDR1 is MNHEY and CDR2 is SVGAGI.

The chain carries TRBV6-5 and TRBJ2-7, with TRBD2 matching over 10 bases. Germline V gene lookup returns CDR1 MNHEY and CDR2 SVGAGI. This CDR3 region has 15 residues. Trimming at V came to 5 bases and at J to 1 base, leaving 5 bases not matched to a gene. CDR3 sequence reads: CASSATSGASYEQYF. The CDR3, as DNA: TGTGCCAGCAGTGCTACTAGCGGGGCTTCCTACGAGCAGTACTTC.

The chain couples TRBV5-1 to TRBJ1-1, with 12 nucleotides matching TRBD1. The CDR3 covers 16 residues. Germline V gives CDR1 SGHRS, CDR2 YFSETQ. The V gene end was trimmed by 3 bases and the J gene end by 3 bases; junction bases not matched to a gene: 6. The CDR3 DNA reads TGCGCCAGCAGCTCGGGACAGGGGGCCCTGGACACTGAAGCTTTCTTT. Encoded protein: CASSSGQGALDTEAFF.

The chain joins TRBV29-1 to TRBJ2-7; TRBD1 might be the D (5 bases). Trimming shortened V by 4 bases and J by 0 bases, and 13 bases separated the two germline ends. Germline V gene lookup returns CDR1 SQVTM and CDR2 ANQGSEA. The CDR3 contains 14 residues. The CDR3 coding sequence is TGCAGCGTTGGACAGTCGATAAGCTCCTACGAGCAGTACTTC. Its translation: CSVGQSISSYEQYF.

The chain links TRBV6-5 to TRBJ2-7; 7 bases line up with TRBD1. CDR1 MNHEY and CDR2 SVGAGI come from the germline V gene. V shed 8 bases, J shed 1 base, and the junction held 8 bases outside the gene matches. CDR3 size: 14 residues. The CDR3: CASRQGQRSYEQYF. In nucleotides, the CDR3 is TGTGCCAGCCGACAGGGACAGAGGTCCTACGAGCAGTACTTC.

V is TRBV7-9 and J is TRBJ2-1, with D possibly being TRBD1 (6 bases). V was clipped by 2 bases and J by 9 bases, with 17 bases between them. This CDR3 spans 15 amino acids. The germline V gene encodes CDR1 SEHNR and CDR2 FQNEAQ (reference sequence). The CDR3 protein is CASSLIGSGEVEQFF. DNA of the CDR3: TGTGCCAGCAGCTTAATAGGATCAGGGGAAGTTGAGCAGTTCTTC. Full variable domain (remainder filled in from reference TRBV7-9 and TRBJ2-1): DTGVSQNPRHKITKRGQNVTFRCDPISEHNRLYWYRQTLGQGPEFLTYFQNEAQLEKSRLLSDRFSAERPKGSFSTLEIQRTEQGDSAMYLCASSLIGSGEVEQFFGPGTRLTVL.

The J gene is TRBJ1-1, the V gene TRBV19; the D gene is possibly TRBD1 (6 bases). The germline V and J ends were trimmed by 3 bases and 1 base, with 12 bases remaining between them. Germline CDR1 reads LNHDA; CDR2 reads SQIVND (reference sequence). The CDR3 covers 15 residues. DNA of the CDR3: TGTGCCAGTAGTATGGTCAGGGGAAGGAACACTGAAGCTTTCTTT. This codes for CASSMVRGRNTEAFF.

The chain is built from TRBV27 and TRBJ2-7, with 8 bases fitting TRBD2. After removal of 6 bases from V and 2 bases from J, the junction contained 9 bases not matched to a gene. This CDR3 has 15 amino acids. Germline lookup yields CDR1 MNHEY and CDR2 SMNVEV (reference sequence). CDR3 loop: CASSASGSGPYEQYF. The CDR3 region has the DNA TGTGCCAGCAGCGCCAGCGGGAGTGGCCCCTACGAGCAGTACTTC.

CDR3 nucleotides: TGTGCCAGTTCTCTCCCGGGGGGAGAGAATGGCTACACCTTC. Translating it yields CASSLPGGENGYTF. The V call is TRBV28, the J call TRBJ1-2; D may be TRBD1 (5 bases). This CDR3 contains 14 residues. Trimming shortened V by 9 bases and J by 6 bases, and 20 bases separated the two germline ends. The V gene's germline CDR1 is MDHEN and CDR2 SYDVKM.